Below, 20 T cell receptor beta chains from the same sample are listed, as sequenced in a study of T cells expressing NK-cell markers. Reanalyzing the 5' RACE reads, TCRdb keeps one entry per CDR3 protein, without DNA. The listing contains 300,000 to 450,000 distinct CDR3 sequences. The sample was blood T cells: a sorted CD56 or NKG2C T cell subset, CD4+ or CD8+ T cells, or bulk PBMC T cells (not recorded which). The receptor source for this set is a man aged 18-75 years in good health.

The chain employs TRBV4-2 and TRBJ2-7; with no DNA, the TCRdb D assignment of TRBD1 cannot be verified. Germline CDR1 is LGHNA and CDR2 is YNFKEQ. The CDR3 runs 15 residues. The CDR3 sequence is CASSLGQGIENEQYF.

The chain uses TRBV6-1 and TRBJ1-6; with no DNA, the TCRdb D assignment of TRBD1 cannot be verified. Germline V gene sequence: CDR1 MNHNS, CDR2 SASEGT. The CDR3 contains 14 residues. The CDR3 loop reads CASRATGTYSPLHF.

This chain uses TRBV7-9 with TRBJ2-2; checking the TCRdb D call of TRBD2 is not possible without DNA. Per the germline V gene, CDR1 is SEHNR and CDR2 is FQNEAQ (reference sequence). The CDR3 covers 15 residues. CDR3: CASSPEAFGTGELFF.

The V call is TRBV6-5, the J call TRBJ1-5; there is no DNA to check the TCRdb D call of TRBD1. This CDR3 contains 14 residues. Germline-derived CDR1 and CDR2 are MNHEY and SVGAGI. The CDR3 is CASRGGGSYQPQHF.

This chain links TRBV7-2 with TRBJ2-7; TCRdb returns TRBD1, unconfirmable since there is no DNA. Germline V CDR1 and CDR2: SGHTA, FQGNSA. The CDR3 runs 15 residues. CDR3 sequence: CASSLEDRVSYEQYF. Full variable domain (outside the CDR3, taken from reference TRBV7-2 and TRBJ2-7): GAGVSQSPSNKVTEKGKDVELRCDPISGHTALYWYRQSLGQGLEFLIYFQGNSAPDKSGLPSDRFSAERTGGSVSTLTIQRTQQEDSAVYLCASSLEDRVSYEQYFGPGTRLTVT.

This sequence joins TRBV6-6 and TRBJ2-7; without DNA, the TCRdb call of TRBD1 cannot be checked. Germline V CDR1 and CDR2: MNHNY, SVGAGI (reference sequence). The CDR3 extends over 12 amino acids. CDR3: CASSGTGGEQYF.

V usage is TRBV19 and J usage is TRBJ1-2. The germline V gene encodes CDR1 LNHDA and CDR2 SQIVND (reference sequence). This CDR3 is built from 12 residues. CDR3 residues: CATEPTGYGYTF.

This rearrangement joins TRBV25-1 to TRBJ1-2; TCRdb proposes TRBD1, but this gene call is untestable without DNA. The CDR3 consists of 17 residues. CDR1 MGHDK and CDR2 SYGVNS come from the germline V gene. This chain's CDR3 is CASSDPPGTGTGNGYTF.

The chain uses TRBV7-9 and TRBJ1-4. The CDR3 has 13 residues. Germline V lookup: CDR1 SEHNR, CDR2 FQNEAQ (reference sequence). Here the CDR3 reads CASQRVANEKLFF.

The CDR3 is CASGSRVTDTQYF. This chain connects TRBV12-5 to TRBJ2-3; without DNA, the TCRdb call of TRBD1 cannot be checked. This CDR3 spans 13 amino acids. Germline V CDR1 and CDR2: LGHNT, FRNRAP.

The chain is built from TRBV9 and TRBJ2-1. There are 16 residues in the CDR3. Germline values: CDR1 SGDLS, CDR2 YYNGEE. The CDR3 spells CASSVVTGTGYNEQFF.

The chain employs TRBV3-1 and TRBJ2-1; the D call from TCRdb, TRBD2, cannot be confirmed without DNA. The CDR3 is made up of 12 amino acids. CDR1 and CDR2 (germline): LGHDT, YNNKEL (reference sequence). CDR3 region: CASSLQGHEQFF.

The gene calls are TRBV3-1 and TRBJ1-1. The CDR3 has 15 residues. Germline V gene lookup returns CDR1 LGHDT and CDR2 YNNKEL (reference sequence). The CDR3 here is CASSQGYSWNTEAFF.

The CDR3 protein is CASSQDGGGLPFAIQYF. This chain links TRBV14 with TRBJ2-4; no DNA is available, so the TRBD2 call from TCRdb remains unchecked. The germline V gene encodes CDR1 SGHDN and CDR2 FVKESK. The CDR3 length is 17 residues.

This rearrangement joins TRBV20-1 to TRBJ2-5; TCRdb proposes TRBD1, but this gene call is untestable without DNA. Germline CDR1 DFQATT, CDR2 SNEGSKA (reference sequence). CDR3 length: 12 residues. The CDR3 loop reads CSWTGREETQYF.

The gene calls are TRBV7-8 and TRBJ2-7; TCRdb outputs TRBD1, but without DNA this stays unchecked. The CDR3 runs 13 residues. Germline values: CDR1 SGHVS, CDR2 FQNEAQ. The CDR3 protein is CASSQDREALPYF.

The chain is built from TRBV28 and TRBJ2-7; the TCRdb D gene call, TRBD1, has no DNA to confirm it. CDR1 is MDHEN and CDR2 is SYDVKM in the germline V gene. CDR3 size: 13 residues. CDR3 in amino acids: CASRTGTSYEQYF.

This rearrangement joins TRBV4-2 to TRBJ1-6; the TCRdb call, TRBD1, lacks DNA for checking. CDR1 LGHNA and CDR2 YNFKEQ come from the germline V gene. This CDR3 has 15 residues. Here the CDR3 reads CASSLGDTVLGHLHF.

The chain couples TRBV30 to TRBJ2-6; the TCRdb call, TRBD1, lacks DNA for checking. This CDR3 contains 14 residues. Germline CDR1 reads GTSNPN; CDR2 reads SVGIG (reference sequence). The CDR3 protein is CAWNPGSGANVLTF.

This CDR3 reads CASSAAGDLRETQYF. V is TRBV28 and J is TRBJ2-5; the D gene TCRdb calls, TRBD2, cannot be checked with no DNA. This CDR3 has 15 residues. CDR1 and CDR2 (germline): MDHEN, SYDVKM.